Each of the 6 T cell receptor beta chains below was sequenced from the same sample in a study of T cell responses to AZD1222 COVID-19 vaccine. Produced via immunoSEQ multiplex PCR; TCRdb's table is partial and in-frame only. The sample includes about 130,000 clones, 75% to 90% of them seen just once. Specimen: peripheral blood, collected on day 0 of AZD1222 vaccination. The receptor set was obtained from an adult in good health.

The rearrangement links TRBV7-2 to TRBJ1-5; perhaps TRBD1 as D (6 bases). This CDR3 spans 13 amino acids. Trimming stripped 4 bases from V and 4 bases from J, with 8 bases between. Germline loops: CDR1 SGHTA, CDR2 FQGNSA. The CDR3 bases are TGTGCCAGCAGCTACAGGGATAATCAGCCCCAGCATTTT. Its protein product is CASSYRDNQPQHF. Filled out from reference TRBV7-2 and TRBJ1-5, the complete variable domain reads GAGVSQSPSNKVTEKGKDVELRCDPISGHTALYWYRQSLGQGLEFLIYFQGNSAPDKSGLPSDRFSAERTGGSVSTLTIQRTQQEDSAVYLCASSYRDNQPQHFGDGTRLSIL.

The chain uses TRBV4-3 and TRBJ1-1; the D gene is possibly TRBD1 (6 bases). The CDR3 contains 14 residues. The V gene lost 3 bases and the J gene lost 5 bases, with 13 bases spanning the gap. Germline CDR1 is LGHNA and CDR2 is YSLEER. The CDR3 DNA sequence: TGCGCCAGCAGCCATGGCAGGGGTATGACTGAAGCTTTCTTT. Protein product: CASSHGRGMTEAFF.

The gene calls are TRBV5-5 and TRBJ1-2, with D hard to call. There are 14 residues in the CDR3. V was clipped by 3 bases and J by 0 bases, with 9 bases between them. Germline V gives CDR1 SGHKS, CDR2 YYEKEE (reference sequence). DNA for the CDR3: TGTGCCAGCAGCTATAGGACTGCTAACTATGGCTACACCTTC. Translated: CASSYRTANYGYTF. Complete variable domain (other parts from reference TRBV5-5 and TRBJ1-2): DAGVTQSPTHLIKTRGQQVTLRCSPISGHKSVSWYQQVLGQGPQFIFQYYEKEERGRGNFPDRFSARQFPNYSSELNVNALLLGDSALYLCASSYRTANYGYTFGSGTRLTVV.

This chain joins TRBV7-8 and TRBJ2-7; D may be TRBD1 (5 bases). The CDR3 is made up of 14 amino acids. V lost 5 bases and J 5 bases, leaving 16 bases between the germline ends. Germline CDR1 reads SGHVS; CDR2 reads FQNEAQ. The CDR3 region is CASSHRTGFDEQYF. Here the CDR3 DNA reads TGTGCCAGCAGCCACAGGACGGGCTTCGACGAGCAGTACTTC. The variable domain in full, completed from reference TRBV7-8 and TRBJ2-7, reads GAGVSQSPRYKVAKRGQDVALRCDPISGHVSLFWYQQALGQGPEFLTYFQNEAQLDKSGLPSDRFFAERPEGSVSTLKIQRTQQEDSAVYLCASSHRTGFDEQYFGPGTRLTVT.

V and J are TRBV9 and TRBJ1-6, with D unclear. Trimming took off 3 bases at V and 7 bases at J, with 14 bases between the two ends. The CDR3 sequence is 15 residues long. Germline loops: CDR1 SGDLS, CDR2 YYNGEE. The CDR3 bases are TGTGCCAGCAGCGCGGAAGGTACCGGGAATTCACCCCTCCACTTT. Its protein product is CASSAEGTGNSPLHF.

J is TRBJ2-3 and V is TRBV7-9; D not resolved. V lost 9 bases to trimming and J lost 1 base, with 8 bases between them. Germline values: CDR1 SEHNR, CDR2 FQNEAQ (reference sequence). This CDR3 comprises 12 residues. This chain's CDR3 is CASCVGTDTQYF. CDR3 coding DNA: TGTGCCAGTTGTGTGGGCACAGATACGCAGTATTTT.